This record concerns one T cell receptor (beta chain) sequence. What antigen it recognizes has not been identified. No much larger clonotype is one base removed from it; base qualities were not supplied. The immunoSEQ platform was used to carry out deep TCRbeta sequencing. Processing in the source paper ran as follows. For further analysis, only productive rearrangements were exported from the immunoSEQ Analyzer. Bulk TCRbeta clonotypes were assigned T cell phenotypes by matching to single-cell RNA+TCR-seq clones sharing the same TCRbeta sequence. Tumor enrichment of a clone was calculated by dividing the clone's tumor frequency by the clone's PBMC frequency, both taken from bulk TCR sequencing. GLIPH was used to group TCRs into specificity groups, clusters of distinct TCRs likely recognizing common antigens via shared CDR3 motifs. Sourced from immuneACCESS, this table was stored by TCRdb with only in-frame sequences that have V and J called. A share of the clones is absent; for the studies checked, an unresolved V gene accounts for under half, and the remainder has no known explanation. The DNA was the basis for D and trimming; V, J and clone size are from that table. The sample table records roughly 49,000 clones; around 85% of these occur just once. The ten largest clones take up just over 4% of the sample.

This specimen's time point label, per the study, means: before anti-PD-1 therapy. For bulk TCRbeta sequencing, genomic DNA was extracted from tumor biopsies or peripheral blood, and input amounts ranged from roughly 550 ng to 6,004 ng. Every patient was a poor candidate for surgical resection and had histologically proven advanced or metastatic basal or squamous cell carcinoma. Of the 11 patients making up the basal cell carcinoma cohort, about 8 underwent bulk tumor TCR sequencing. This record comes from a study of T cells in tumors after PD-1 blockade (dated by TCRdb to between 2017 and 2020). Concerning the study at large: Patients with prior checkpoint blockade, systemic immunosuppressant use, or recent radiotherapy or other anti-cancer therapy within 4 weeks were excluded. Patients received pembrolizumab 200 mg every 3 weeks or cemiplimab 350 mg every 2 weeks. Ongoing daily vismodegib 150 mg was also given to a subset of patients during anti-PD-1 treatment. On average, peripheral blood samples had 110,000 or so TCR templates (range roughly 24,000-280,000) and roughly 40,000 unique clonotypes. Paired single-cell RNA and TCR sequencing was done in the study on site-matched tumors from patients with BCC or SCC, both before and after anti-PD-1 therapy. To compare blood and tumor clonotypes, bulk TCR sequencing was performed on nine to eleven peripheral blood samples from roughly 5 patients. RECIST version 1.1 was used to evaluate clinical response. Beyond this particular receptor, the publication reports: About 41% of tumor TCR clonotypes were found in blood, and some novel exhausted tumor clones appeared in pre-treatment blood, suggesting peripheral recruitment. Where the novel T cell clones came from was not identified, and possible sources could include lymphoid organs or rare unexpanded clones inside the tumor or in the tumor periphery.

V and J are truncated by 0 bases and 3 bases respectively, leaving an intervening sequence of 18 bases. For CDR1 and CDR2, the germline V gene (reference sequence) lists GTSNPN and SVGIG. From its cysteine to its phenylalanine, the CDR3 spans 17 amino acids. The retained sequence is limited to the CDR3, 51 bases, with the frame set at the first base. This sequence originates from a human donor with basal cell carcinoma. The sequence is built from TRBV30 and TRBJ1-5; TRBD1 could be the D gene, as 5 bases match. The specimen was PBMCs, collected before anti-PD-1 treatment. The nucleotide sequence reads as follows: TGTGCCTGGAGTGTAGGGATTGGGACTCCTAACAATCAGCCCCAGCATTTT. This is translated as CAWSVGIGTPNNQPQHF.